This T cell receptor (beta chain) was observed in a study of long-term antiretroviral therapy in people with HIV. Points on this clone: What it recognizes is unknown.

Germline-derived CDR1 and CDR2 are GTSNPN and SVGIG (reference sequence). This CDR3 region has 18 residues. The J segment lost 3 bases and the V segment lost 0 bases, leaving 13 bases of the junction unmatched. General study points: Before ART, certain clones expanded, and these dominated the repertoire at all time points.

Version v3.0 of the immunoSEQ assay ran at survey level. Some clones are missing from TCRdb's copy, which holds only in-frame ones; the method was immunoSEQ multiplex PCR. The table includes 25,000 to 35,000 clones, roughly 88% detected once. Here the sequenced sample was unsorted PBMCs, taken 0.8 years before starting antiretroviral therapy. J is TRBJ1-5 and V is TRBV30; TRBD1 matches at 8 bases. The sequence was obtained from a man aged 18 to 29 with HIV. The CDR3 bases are TGTGCCTGGAGTGTTCGGGACAGGTCGGCTCTACACAATCAGCCCCAGCATTTT. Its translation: CAWSVRDRSALHNQPQHF. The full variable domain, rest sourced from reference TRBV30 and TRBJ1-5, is SQTIHQWPATLVQPVGSPLSLECTVEGTSNPNLYWYRQAAGRGLQLLFYSVGIGQISSEVPQNLSASRPQDRQFILSSKKLLLSDSGFYLCAWSVRDRSALHNQPQHFGDGTRLSIL.